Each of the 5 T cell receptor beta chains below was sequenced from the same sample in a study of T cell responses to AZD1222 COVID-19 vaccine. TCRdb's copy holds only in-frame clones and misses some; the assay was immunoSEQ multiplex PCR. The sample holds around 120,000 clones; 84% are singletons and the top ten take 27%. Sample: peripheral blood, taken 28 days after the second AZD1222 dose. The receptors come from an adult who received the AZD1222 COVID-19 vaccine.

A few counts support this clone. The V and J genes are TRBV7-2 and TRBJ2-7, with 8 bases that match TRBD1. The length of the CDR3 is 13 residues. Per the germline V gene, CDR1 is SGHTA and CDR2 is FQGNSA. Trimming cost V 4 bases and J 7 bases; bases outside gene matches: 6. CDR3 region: CASSSRTGNEQYF. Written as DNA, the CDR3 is TGTGCCAGCAGCTCTCGGACAGGGAATGAGCAGTACTTC. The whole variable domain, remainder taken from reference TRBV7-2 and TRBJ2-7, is GAGVSQSPSNKVTEKGKDVELRCDPISGHTALYWYRQSLGQGLEFLIYFQGNSAPDKSGLPSDRFSAERTGGSVSTLTIQRTQQEDSAVYLCASSSRTGNEQYFGPGTRLTVT.

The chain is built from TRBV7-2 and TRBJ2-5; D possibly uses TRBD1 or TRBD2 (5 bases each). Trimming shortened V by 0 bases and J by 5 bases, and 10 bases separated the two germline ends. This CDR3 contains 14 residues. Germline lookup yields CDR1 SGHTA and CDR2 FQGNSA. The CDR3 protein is CASSLAAWGETQYF. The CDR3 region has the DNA TGTGCCAGCAGCTTAGCCGCCTGGGGGGAGACCCAGTACTTC.

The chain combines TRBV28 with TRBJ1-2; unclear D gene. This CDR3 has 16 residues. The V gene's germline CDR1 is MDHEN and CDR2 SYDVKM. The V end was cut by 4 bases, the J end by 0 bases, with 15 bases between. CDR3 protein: CASSSLAGWANYGYTF. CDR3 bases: TGTGCCAGCAGTTCCCTGGCGGGGTGGGCTAACTATGGCTACACCTTC.

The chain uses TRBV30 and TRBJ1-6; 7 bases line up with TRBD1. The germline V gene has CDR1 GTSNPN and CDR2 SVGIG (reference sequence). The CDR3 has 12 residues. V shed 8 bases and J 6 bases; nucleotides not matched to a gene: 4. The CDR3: CALGQSNSPLHF. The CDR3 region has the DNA TGTGCCCTGGGACAGAGTAATTCACCCCTCCACTTT.

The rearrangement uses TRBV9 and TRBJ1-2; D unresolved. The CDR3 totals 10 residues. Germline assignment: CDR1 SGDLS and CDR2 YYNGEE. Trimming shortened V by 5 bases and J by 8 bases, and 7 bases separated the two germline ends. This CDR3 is CASRFGGYTF. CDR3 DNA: TGTGCCAGCAGGTTTGGGGGCTACACCTTC.